The 2 T cell receptor beta chains in this list originate from one sample, sequenced in a study of T cells in Graves' hyperthyroidism and ophthalmopathy. Using RNA transcripts as the source, TCR beta CDR3 regions were amplified. A set of HTBI primers served as the primers for a first-round RT-PCR of the TCR CDR3. TCRdb re-analysed the multiplex PCR reads in MiXCR, keeping a single row per CDR3 protein. The sample records about 400,000 distinct CDR3 sequences, more than 15% being singletons. The specimen was blood. These receptor sequences come from a woman under 30 with Graves' hyperthyroidism.

The genes are TRBV29-1 and TRBJ2-3, with 12 bases that match TRBD2. CDR1 SQVTM and CDR2 ANQGSEA come from the germline V gene. The CDR3 has 15 amino acids. Trimming at V came to 7 bases and at J to 6 bases, leaving 11 bases not matched to a gene. This CDR3 reads CSATLAGGPSDTQYF. CDR3 sequence (DNA): TGCAGCGCAACCCTAGCGGGGGGGCCCTCGGATACGCAGTATTTT.

This chain uses TRBV19 with TRBJ1-2; no firm D call. V was trimmed by 6 bases and J by 6 bases, leaving 17 bases between them. The CDR3 loop spans 14 amino acids. CDR1 and CDR2 from the germline V gene are LNHDA and SQIVND (reference sequence). DNA for the CDR3: TGTGCCAGTAGCGCGCAGGCTTTGGGGAATGGCTACACCTTC. Protein: CASSAQALGNGYTF.